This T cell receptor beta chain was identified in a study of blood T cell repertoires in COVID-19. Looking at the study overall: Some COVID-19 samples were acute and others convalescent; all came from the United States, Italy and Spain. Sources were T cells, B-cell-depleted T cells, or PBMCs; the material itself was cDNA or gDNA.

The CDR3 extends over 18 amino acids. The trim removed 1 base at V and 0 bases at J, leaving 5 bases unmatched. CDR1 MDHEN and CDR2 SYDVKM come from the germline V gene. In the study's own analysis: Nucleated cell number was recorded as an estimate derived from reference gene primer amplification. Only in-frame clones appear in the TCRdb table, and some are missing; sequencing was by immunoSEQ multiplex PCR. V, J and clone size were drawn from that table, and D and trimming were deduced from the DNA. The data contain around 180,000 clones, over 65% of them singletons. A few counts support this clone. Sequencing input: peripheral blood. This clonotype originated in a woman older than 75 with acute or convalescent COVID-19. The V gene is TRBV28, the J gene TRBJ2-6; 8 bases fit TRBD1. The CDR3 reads CASSLYGTGFSGANVLTF. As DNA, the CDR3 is TGTGCCAGCAGTTTATACGGGACAGGCTTCTCTGGGGCCAACGTCCTGACTTTC.